This T cell receptor beta chain was sequenced during a study of blood T cell repertoires in COVID-19. Study-wide background: Samples of COVID-19 (acute and convalescent) were obtained from the United States, Italy and Spain. Nucleic acid was either cDNA or gDNA, and it came from T cells, B-cell-depleted T cells, or PBMCs.

The authors' processing: It was from reference gene primer amplification that nucleated cell counts were estimated. The repertoire was sequenced with immunoSEQ multiplex PCR; TCRdb's copy has only in-frame clones and lacks some. V, J and clone size are taken as reported in that table, and D and trimming were inferred from the DNA itself. The profile shows 150,000 to 200,000 clones, less than 90% of them singletons. Germline-derived CDR1 and CDR2 are SGHRS and YFSETQ. The ends lost 1 base at V and 9 bases at J; junction bases unmatched: 7. This CDR3 contains 15 residues. V is TRBV5-1 and J is TRBJ2-1; 10 nucleotides line up with TRBD1. The receptor was isolated from an older woman with acute or convalescent COVID-19. The specimen sequenced was peripheral blood. In DNA, the CDR3 is TGCGCCAGCAGCTTGAGACAGGGGGCGGTCGGTGAGCAGTTCTTC. It is translated as CASSLRQGAVGEQFF.